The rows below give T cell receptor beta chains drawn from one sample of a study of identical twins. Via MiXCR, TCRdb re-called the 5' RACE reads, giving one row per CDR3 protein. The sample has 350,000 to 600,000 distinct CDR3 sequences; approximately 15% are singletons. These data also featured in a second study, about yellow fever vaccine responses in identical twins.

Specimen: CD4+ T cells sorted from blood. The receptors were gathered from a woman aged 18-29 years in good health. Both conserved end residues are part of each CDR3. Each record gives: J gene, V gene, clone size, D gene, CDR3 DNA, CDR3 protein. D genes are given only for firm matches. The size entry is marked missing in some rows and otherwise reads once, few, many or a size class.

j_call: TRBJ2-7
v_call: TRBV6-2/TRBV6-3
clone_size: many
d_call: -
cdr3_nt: TGTGCCAGCAGTTACCCAGGGCTCTACGAGCAGTACTTC
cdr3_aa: CASSYPGLYEQYF

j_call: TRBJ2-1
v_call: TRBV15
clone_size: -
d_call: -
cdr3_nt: TGTGCCACCAGCAGAGCTAGTACCTACAATGAGCAGTTCTTC
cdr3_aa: CATSRASTYNEQFF

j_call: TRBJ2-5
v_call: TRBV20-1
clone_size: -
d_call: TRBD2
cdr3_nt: TGCAGTGCCAGTCGACTAGCGGGAGACCGAGAGACCCAGTACTTC
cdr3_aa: CSASRLAGDRETQYF

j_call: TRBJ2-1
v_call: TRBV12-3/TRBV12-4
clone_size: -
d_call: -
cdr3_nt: TGTGCCAGCAGCCGGAGGTGGATTGAGCAGTTCTTC
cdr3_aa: CASSRRWIEQFF

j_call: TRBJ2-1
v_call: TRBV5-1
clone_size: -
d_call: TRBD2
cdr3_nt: TGCGCCAGCAGCTTGGTAGGGGAGGGCCGTGGTGAGCAGTTCTTC
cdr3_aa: CASSLVGEGRGEQFF

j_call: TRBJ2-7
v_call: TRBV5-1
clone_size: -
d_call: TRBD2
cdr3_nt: TGCGCCAGCAGCTTGGTAGCGGGGGATCGGGGTGAGCAGTACTTC
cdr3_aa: CASSLVAGDRGEQYF

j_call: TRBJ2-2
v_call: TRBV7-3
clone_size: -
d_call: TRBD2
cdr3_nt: TGTGCCAGCAGCTTACTTGTCGGACTAGCGGGGCCAACGAACACCGGGGAGCTGTTTTTT
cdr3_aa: CASSLLVGLAGPTNTGELFF

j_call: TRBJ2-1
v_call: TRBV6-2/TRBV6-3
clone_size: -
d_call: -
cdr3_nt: TGTGCCAGCAGCGAACCCAATGAGCAGTTCTTC
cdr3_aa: CASSEPNEQFF

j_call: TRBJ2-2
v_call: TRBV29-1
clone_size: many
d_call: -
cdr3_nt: TGCAGCGCCCGGGAGAGTAACACCGGGGAGCTGTTTTTT
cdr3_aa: CSARESNTGELFF

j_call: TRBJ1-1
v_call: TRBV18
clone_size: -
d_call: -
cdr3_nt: TGTGCCAGCTCACCGGAAACCCTAAACACTGAAGCTTTCTTT
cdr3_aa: CASSPETLNTEAFF

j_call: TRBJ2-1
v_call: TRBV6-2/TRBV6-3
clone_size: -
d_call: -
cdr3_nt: TGTGCCAGCAGTCGCGGGATTATCGGACTCACCAACAATGAGCAGTTCTTC
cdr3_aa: CASSRGIIGLTNNEQFF

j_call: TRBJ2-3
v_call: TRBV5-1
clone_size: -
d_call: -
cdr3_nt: TGCGCCAGCAGTCCGACACCGGGTGGCACAGATACGCAGTATTTT
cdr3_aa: CASSPTPGGTDTQYF

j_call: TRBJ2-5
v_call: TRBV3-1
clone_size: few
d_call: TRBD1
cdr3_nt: TGTGCCAGCAGCTCCCGCCACACGGACAGGGTACAAGAGACCCAGTACTTC
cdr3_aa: CASSSRHTDRVQETQYF

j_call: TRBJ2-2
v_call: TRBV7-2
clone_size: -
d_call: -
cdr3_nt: TGTGCCAGCAGCCGTTACAGTACCGACACCGGGGAGCAGTTTTTT
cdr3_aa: CASSRYSTDTGEQFF

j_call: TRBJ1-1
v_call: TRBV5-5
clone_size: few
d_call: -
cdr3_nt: TGTGCCAGCAGCTTGGTTCGTAACAGGGAGAACACTGAAGCTTTCTTT
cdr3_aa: CASSLVRNRENTEAFF

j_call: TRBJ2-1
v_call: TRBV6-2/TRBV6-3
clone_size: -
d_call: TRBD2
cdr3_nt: TGTGCCAGCAGTTACAGGCGGGAGTTTCCCTATGAGCAGTTCTTC
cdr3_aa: CASSYRREFPYEQFF

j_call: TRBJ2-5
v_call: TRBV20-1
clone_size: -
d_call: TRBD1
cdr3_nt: TGCAGTGCTTACCGGGACAGGGGAGAGACCCAGTACTTC
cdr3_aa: CSAYRDRGETQYF

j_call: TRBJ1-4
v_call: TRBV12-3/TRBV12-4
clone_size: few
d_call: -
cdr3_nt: TGTGCCAGCAGTTCCGTTGTAAATGAAAAACTGTTTTTT
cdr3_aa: CASSSVVNEKLFF

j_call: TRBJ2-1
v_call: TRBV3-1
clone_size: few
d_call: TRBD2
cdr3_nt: TGTGCCAGCAGCCAATCGACTAGCGGGGGGCGGAATGAGCAGTTCTTC
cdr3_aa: CASSQSTSGGRNEQFF

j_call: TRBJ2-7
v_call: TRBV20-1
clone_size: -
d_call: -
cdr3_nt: TGCAGTGCTAGCCTTCTAGCCGATACCCACGAGCAGTACTTC
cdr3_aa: CSASLLADTHEQYF

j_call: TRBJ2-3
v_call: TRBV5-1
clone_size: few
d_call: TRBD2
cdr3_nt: TGCGCCAGCAGCGGACTAGTAGGCACAGATACGCAGTATTTT
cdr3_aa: CASSGLVGTDTQYF

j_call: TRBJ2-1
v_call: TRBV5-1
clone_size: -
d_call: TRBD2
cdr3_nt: TGCGCCAGCAACGCCGGGACTAGCGGGTTGAATGAGCAGTTCTTC
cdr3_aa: CASNAGTSGLNEQFF